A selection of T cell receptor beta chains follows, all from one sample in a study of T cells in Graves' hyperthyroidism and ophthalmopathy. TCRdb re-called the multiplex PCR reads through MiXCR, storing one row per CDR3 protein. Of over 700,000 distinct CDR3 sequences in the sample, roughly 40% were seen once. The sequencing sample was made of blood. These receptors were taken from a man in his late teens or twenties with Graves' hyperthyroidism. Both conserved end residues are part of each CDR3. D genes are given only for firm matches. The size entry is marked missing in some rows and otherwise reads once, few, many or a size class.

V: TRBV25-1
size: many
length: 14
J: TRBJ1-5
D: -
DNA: TGTGCCAGCAGTGATCGGGAGGGGCAACAGCCCCAGCATTTT
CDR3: CASSDREGQQPQHF

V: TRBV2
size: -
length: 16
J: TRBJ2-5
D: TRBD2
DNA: TGTGCCAGCAGTCGACAGCGGGAAGTGAGGCGGGAGACCCAGTACTTC
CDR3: CASSRQREVRRETQYF

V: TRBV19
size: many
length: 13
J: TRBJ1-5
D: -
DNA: TGTGCCAGCGAGGGCAGCCGCAATCAGCCCCAGCATTTT
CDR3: CASEGSRNQPQHF

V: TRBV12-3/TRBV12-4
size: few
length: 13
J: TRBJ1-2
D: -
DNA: TGTGCCAGCAGTCCAGGGGTTGGATATGGCTACACCTTC
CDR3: CASSPGVGYGYTF

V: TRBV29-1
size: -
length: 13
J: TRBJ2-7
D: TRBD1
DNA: TGCAGCGCGGGCGGGACAGGGGGGTACGAGCAGTACTTC
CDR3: CSAGGTGGYEQYF

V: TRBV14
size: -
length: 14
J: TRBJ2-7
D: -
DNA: TGTGCCAGCAGCCAAGGTTTGGGGGGATACGAGCAGTACTTC
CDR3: CASSQGLGGYEQYF

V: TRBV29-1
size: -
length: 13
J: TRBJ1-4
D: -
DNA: TGCAGCGTTCAGTCAGGGACTAATGAAAAACTGTTTTTT
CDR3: CSVQSGTNEKLFF

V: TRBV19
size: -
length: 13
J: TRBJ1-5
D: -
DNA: TGTGCCAGTACGGTTAAGGTTGATCAGCCCCAGCATTTT
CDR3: CASTVKVDQPQHF

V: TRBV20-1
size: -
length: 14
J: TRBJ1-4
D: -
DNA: TGCAGTGCTAGAGATCTGGAACAGGGTGAAAAACTGTTTTTT
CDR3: CSARDLEQGEKLFF

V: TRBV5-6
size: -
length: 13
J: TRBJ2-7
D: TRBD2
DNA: TGTGCCAGCCACCGCGGGACTACAAGCGAGCAGTACTTC
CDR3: CASHRGTTSEQYF

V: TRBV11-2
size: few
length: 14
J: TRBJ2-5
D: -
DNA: TGTGCCAGCAGCTTTAGGGGATCGAGGGAGACCCAGTACTTC
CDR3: CASSFRGSRETQYF

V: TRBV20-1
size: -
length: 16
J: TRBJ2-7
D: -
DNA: TGCAGTGCTAGACCGCTGTACTCAGCGGCCGGTAGGGAGCAGTACTTC
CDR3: CSARPLYSAAGREQYF

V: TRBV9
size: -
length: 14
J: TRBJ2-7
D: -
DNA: TGTGCCAGCAGCGGGGACGGGGGCGGCTACGAGCAGTACTTC
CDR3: CASSGDGGGYEQYF

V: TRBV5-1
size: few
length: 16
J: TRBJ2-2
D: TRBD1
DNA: TGCGCCAGCAGCTCCGGACAGGGAGGGAACACCGGGGAGCTGTTTTTT
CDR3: CASSSGQGGNTGELFF

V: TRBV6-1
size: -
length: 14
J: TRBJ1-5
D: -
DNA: TGTGCCAGCCTCTACGGGCGGCGCAATCAGCCCCAGCATTTT
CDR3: CASLYGRRNQPQHF

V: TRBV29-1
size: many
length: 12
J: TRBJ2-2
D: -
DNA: TGCAGCGTTGAAGTGCGGTATGGGGAGCTGTTTTTT
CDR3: CSVEVRYGELFF

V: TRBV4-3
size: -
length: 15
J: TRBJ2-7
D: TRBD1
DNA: TGCGCCAGCAGCCAAGAATGGACAGGGGACTACGAGCAGTACTTC
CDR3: CASSQEWTGDYEQYF

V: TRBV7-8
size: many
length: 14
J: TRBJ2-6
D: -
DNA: TGTGCCAGCAGCTCCGACAGGTGGGCCAACGTCCTGACTTTC
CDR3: CASSSDRWANVLTF

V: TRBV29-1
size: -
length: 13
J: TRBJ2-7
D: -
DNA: TGCAGCGTTGAGGGGGCCACGGGGTACGAGCAGTACTTC
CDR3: CSVEGATGYEQYF

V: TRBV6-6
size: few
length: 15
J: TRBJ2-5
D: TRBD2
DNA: TGTGCCAGCAGTGTATCGCTAGCGGGTCGGAAGACCCAGTACTTC
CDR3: CASSVSLAGRKTQYF

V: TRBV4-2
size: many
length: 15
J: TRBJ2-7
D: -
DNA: TGTGCCAGCAGTCCCATGGCAGGGGAGTCCTACGAGCAGTACTTC
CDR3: CASSPMAGESYEQYF

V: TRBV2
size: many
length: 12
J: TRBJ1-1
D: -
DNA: TGTGCCAGCAGTGTCGAAAACACTGAAGCTTTCTTT
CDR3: CASSVENTEAFF

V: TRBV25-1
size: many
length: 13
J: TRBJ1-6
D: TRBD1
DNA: TGTGCCACCACGGGACAGGGAGATTCACCCCTCCACTTT
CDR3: CATTGQGDSPLHF

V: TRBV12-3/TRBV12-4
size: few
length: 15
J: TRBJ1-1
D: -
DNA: TGTGCCAGCAATTCCCCTACAGGAATGAACACTGAAGCTTTCTTT
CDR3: CASNSPTGMNTEAFF